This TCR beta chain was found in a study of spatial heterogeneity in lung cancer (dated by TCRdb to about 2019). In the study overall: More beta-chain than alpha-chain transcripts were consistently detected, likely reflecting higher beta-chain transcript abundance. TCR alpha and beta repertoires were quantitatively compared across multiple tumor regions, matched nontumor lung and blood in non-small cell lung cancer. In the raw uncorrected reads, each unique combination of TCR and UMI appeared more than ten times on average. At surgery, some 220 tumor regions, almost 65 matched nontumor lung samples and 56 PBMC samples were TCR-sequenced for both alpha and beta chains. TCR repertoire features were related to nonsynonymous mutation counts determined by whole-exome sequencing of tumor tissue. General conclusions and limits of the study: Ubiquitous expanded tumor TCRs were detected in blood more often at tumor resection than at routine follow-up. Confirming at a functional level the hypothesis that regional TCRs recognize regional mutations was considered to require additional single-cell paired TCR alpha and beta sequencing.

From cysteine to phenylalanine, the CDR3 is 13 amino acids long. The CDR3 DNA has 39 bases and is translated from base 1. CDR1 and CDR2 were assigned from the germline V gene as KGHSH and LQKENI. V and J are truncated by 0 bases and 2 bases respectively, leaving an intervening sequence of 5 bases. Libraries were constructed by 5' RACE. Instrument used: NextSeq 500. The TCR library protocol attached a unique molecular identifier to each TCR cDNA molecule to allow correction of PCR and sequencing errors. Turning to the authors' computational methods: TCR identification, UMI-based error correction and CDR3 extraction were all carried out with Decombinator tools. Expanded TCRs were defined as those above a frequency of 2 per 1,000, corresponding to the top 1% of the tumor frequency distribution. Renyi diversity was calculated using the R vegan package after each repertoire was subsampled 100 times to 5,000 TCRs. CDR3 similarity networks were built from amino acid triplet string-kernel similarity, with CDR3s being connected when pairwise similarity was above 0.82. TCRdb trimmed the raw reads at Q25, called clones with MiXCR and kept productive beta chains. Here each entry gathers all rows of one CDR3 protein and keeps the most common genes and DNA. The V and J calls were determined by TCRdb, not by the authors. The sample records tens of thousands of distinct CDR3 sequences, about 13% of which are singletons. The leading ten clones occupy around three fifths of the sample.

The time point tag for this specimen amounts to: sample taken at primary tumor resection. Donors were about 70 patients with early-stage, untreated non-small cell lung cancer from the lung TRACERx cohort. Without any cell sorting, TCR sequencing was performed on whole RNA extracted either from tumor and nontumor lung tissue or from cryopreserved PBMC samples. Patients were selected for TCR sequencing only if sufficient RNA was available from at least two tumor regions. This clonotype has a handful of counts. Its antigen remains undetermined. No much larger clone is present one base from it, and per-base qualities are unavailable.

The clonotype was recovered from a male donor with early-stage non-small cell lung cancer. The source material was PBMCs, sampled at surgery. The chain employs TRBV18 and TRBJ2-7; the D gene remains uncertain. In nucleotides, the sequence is TGTGCCAGCTCACCACCGGTGCCCTACGAGCAGTACTTC. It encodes CASSPPVPYEQYF.